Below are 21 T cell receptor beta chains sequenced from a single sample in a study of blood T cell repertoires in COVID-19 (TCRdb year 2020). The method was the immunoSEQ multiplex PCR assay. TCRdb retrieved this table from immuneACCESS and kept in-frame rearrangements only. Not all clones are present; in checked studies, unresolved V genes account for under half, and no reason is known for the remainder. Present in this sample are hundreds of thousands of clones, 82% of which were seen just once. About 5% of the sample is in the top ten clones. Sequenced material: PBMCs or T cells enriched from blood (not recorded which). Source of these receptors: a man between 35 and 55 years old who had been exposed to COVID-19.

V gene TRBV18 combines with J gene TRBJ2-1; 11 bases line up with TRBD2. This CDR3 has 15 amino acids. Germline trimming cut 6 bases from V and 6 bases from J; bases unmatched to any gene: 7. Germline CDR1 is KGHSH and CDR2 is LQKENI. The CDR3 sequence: CASSLGTSGLNEQFF. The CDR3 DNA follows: TGTGCCAGCTCGCTAGGGACTAGCGGTCTCAATGAGCAGTTCTTC. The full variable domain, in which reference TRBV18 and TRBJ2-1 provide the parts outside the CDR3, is NAGVMQNPRHLVRRRGQEARLRCSPMKGHSHVYWYRQLPEEGLKFMVYLQKENIIDESGMPKERFSAEFPKEGPSILRIQQVVRGDSAAYFCASSLGTSGLNEQFFGPGTRLTVL.

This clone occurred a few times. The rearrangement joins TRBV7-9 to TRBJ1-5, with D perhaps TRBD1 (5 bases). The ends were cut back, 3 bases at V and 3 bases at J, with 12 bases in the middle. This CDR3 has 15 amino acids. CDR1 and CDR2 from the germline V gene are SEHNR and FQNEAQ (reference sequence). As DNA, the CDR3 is TGTGCCAGCAGCTTTGGGGGGAGGGTCAATCAGCCCCAGCATTTT. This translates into CASSFGGRVNQPQHF.

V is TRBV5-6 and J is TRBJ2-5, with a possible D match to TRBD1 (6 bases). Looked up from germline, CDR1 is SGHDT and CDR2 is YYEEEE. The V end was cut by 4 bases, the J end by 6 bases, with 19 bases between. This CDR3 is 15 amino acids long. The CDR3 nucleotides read TGTGCCAGCAGCCCGATAGGGCTGGGGGCACAGACCCAGTACTTC. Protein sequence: CASSPIGLGAQTQYF.

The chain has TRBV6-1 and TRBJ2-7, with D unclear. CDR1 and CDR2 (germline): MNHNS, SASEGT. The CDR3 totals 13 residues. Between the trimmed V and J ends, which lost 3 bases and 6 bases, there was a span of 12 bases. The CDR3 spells CASSDAAKAEQYF. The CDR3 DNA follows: TGTGCCAGCAGTGACGCGGCTAAGGCCGAGCAGTACTTC.

This CDR3 is CASSPSNWGDRAYEQYF. The CDR3 coding sequence is TGTGCCAGCAGCCCCTCAAACTGGGGAGACCGGGCCTACGAGCAGTACTTC. V and J are TRBV14 and TRBJ2-7, with D tentatively TRBD2 (5 bases). Germline V gives CDR1 SGHDN, CDR2 FVKESK. The germline V and J ends were trimmed by 4 bases and 2 bases, with 21 bases remaining between them. This CDR3 region has 17 residues.

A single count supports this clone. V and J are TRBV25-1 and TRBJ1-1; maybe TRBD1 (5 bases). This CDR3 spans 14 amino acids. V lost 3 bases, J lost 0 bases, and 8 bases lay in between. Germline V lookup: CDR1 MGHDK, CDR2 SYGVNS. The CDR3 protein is CASSDMGLNTEAFF. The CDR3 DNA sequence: TGTGCCAGCAGTGATATGGGGCTGAACACTGAAGCTTTCTTT. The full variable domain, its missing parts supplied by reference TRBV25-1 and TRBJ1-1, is EADIYQTPRYLVIGTGKKITLECSQTMGHDKMYWYQQDPGMELHLIHYSYGVNSTEKGDLSSESTVSRIRTEHFPLTLESARPSHTSQYLCASSDMGLNTEAFFGQGTRLTVV.

The CDR3 region has the DNA TGTGCCAGCAGCCACAGGGGGGTGGACATTCAGTACTTC. This codes for CASSHRGVDIQYF. This chain connects TRBV7-9 to TRBJ2-4; 8 bases map to TRBD1. The CDR3 contains 13 residues. Germline V gene lookup returns CDR1 SEHNR and CDR2 FQNEAQ (reference sequence). V was pared by 5 bases and J by 8 bases, with 5 bases of the junction left unmatched.

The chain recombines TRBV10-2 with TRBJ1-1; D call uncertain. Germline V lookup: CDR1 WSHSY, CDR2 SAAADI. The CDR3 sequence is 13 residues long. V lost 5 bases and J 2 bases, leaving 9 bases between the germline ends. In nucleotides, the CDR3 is TGCGCCAGCAGTCAACAATCAAACACTGAAGCTTTCTTT. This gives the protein CASSQQSNTEAFF.

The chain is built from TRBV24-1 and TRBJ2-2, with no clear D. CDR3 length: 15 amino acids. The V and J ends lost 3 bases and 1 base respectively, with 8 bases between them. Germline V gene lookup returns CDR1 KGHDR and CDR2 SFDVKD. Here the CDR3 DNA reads TGTGCCACCAGTGATCAAACAAGGAACACCGGGGAGCTGTTTTTT. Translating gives CATSDQTRNTGELFF.

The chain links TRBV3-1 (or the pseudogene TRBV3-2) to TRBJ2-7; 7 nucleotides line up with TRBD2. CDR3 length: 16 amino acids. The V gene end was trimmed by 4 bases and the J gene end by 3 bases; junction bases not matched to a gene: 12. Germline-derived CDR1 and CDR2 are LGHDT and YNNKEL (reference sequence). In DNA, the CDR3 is TGTGCCAGCAGCCGAGATCGCGGGAGTTTTATCTACGAGCAGTACTTC. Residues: CASSRDRGSFIYEQYF.

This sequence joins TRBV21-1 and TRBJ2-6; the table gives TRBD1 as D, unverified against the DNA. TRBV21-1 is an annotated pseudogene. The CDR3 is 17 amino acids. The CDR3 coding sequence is TGTGCCAGCAGAAAACCTACAGGGCTCCCTGGGGCCAACGTCCTGACTTTC. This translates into CASRKPTGLPGANVLTF.

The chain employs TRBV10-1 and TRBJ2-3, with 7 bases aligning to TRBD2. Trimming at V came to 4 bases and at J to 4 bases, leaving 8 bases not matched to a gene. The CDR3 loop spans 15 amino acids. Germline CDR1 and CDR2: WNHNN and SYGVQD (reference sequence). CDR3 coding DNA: TGCGCCAGCAGTGGGGCGGGAGATATCGCAGATACGCAGTATTTT. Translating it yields CASSGAGDIADTQYF.

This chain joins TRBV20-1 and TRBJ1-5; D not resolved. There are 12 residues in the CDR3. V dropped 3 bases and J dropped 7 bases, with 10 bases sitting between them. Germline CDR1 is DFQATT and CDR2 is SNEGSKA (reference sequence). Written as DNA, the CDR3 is TGCAGTGCTAGTGAGGGCTCCCAGCCCCAGCATTTT. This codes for CSASEGSQPQHF.

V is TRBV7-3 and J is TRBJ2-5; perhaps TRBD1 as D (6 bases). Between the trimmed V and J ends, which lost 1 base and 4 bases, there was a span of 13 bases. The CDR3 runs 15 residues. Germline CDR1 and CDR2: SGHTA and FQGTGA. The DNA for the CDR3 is TGTGCCAGCAGCTTAATTAGGGGGATGGGAGAGACCCAGTACTTC. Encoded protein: CASSLIRGMGETQYF.

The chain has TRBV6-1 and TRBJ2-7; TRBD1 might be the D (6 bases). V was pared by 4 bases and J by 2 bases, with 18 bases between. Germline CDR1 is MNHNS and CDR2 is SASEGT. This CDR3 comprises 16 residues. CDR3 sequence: CASSGVGKDRAYEQYF. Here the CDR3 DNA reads TGTGCCAGCAGTGGGGTAGGGAAGGACAGAGCCTACGAGCAGTACTTC.

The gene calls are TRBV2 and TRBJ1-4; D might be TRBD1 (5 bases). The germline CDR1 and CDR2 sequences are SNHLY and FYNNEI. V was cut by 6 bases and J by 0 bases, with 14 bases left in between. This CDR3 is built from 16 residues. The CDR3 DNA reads TGTGCCAGCAGAGCCAATAGGGGTGCAACTAATGAAAAACTGTTTTTT. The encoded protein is CASRANRGATNEKLFF.

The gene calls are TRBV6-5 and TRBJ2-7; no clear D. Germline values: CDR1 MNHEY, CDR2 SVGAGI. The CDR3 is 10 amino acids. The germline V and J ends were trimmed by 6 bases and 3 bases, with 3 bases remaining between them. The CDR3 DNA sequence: TGTGCCAGCAGCAACTACGAGCAGTACTTC. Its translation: CASSNYEQYF.

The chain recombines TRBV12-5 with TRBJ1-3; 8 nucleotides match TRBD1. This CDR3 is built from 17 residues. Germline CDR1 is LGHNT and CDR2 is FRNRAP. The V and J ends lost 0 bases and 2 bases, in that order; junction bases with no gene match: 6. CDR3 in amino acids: CASGLVLGTGPGNTIYF. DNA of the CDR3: TGTGCTAGTGGTTTGGTACTAGGGACAGGACCTGGAAACACCATATATTTT.

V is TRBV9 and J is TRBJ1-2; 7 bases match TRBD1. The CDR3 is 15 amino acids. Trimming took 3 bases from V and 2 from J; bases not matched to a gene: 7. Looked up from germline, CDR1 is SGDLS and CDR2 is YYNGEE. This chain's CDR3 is CASSGQGHVNYGYTF. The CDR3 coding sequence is TGTGCCAGCAGCGGACAGGGACACGTCAACTATGGCTACACCTTC.

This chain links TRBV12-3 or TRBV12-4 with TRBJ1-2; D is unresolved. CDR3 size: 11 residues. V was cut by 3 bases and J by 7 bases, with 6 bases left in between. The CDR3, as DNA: TGTGCCAGCAGTTTCGGGTTTGGCTACACCTTC. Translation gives CASSFGFGYTF.

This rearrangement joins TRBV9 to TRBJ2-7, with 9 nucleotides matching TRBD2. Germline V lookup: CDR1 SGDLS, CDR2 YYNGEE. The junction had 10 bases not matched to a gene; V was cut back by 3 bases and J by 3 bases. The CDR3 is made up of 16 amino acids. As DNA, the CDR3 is TGTGCCAGCAGCGAGGGCGGGGGGGCGCATGGCTACGAGCAGTACTTC. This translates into CASSEGGGAHGYEQYF.